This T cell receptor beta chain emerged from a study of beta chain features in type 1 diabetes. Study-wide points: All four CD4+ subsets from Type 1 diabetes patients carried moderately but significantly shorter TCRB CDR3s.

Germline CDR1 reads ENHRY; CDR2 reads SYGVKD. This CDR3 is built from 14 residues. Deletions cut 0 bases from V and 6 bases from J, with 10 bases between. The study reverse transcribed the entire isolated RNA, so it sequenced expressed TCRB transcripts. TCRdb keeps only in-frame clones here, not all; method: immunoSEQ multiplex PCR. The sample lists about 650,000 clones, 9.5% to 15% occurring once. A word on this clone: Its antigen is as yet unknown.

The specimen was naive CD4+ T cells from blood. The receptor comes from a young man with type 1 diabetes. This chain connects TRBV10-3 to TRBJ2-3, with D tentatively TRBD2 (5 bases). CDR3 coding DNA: TGTGCCATCAGTGAGTCGCTGACTATCGATACGCAGTATTTT. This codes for CAISESLTIDTQYF.